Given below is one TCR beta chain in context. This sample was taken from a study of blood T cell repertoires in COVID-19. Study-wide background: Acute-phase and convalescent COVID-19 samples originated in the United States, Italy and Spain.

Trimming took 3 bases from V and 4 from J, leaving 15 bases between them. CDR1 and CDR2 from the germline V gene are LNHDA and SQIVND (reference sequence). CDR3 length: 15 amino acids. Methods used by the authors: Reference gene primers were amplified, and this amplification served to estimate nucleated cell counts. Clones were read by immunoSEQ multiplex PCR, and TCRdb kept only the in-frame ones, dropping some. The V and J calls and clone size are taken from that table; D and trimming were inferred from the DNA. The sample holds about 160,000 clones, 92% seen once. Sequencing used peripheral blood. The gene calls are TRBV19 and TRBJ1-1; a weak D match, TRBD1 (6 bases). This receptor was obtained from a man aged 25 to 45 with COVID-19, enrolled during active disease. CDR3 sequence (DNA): TGTGCCAGTAGTATGACAGGCGGCGGGTTCACTGAAGCTTTCTTT. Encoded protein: CASSMTGGGFTEAFF.